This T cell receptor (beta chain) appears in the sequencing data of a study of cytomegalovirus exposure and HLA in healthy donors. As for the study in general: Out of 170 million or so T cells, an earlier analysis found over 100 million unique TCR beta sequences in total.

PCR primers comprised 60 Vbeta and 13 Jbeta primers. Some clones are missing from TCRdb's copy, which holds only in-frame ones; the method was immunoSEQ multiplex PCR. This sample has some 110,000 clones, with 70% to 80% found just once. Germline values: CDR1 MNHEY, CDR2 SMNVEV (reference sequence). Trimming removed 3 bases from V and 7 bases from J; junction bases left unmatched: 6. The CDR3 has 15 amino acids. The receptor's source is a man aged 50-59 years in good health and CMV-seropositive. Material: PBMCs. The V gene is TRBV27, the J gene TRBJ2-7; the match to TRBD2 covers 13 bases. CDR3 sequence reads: CASSFTSGGAREQYF. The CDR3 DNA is TGTGCCAGCAGTTTTACTAGCGGGGGGGCCCGGGAGCAGTACTTC.